This is a list of T cell receptor beta chains from one sample in a study of patients and donors after allogeneic stem cell transplantation. One entry per CDR3 protein results from TCRdb running MiXCR on the RT-PCR reads. The sample has approximately 140,000 distinct CDR3 sequences, about 40% seen once; the top ten hold about 50%. Sequences were obtained from blood, either unsorted or a sorted T cell fraction (not recorded which). These receptor sequences come from a human donor who was either an allogeneic HSCT recipient or a stem cell or donor lymphocyte infusion donor (not recorded which). It is not recorded whose cells these are; they may come from a transplant donor. Each CDR3 is given with its conserved first and last residue. D genes are given only for firm matches. Size values are once, few and many counts, or a class for expanded clones, and some rows have none.

v_call	d_call	j_call	clone_size	cdr3_nt	cdr3_aa
TRBV11-2	NA	TRBJ1-1	NA	TGTGCCAGCAGCTTGTTAGAGGAGCTTGAGACTGAAGCTTTCTTT	CASSLLEELETEAFF
TRBV12-3/TRBV12-4	NA	TRBJ1-3	NA	TGTGCCAGCAGTTTCGGAGGGGTGGGAAACACCATATATTTT	CASSFGGVGNTIYF
TRBV29-1	NA	TRBJ2-2	once	TGCAGCGTTGAGTCCCCCGGGGAGCTGTTTTTT	CSVESPGELFF
TRBV6-5	NA	TRBJ1-5	NA	TGTGCCAGCAGTTACCCTCCGAGTGAGCCCCAGCATTTT	CASSYPPSEPQHF
TRBV12-3/TRBV12-4	TRBD1	TRBJ2-3	NA	TGTGCCAGCAGCGGACAGGTCGGCGTAACAGATACGCAGTATTTT	CASSGQVGVTDTQYF
TRBV27	TRBD1	TRBJ1-1	NA	TGTGCCAAACGGACAGGCAAGGCTGAAGCTTTCTTT	CAKRTGKAEAFF
TRBV20-1	TRBD2	TRBJ2-1	NA	TGCAGTGCTAGAGGCGAAACGGGAGGGTGGTATGAGGAGCAGTTCTTC	CSARGETGGWYEEQFF
TRBV6-5	TRBD1	TRBJ1-1	once	TGTGCCAGCAGACTACAGGGGGCGCTTGAATTGGACACTGAAGCTTTCTTT	CASRLQGALELDTEAFF
TRBV20-1	TRBD1	TRBJ2-1	few	TGCAGTGCGGGACAGACCTACAATGAGCAGTTCTTC	CSAGQTYNEQFF
TRBV28	TRBD1	TRBJ1-4	few	TGTGCCAGCAGCCAACCGACAGGGCTGGACGAAAAACTGTTTTTT	CASSQPTGLDEKLFF
TRBV9	TRBD2	TRBJ2-1	NA	TGTGCCAGCAGCGTAGCGGGCGGGGGGGCAAATGAGCAGTTCTTC	CASSVAGGGANEQFF
TRBV9	NA	TRBJ1-2	few	TGTGCCAGCAGCGAAGGGTCCAACCAACATGGCTACACCTTC	CASSEGSNQHGYTF
TRBV2	TRBD1	TRBJ1-3	once	TGTGCCAGCAGTGGGCTCACAGGGGATGGTGGAAACACCATATATTTT	CASSGLTGDGGNTIYF
TRBV20-1	NA	TRBJ2-4	NA	TGCAGTGCCGACTGGGGGAAAGCGGGAAACATTCAGTACTTC	CSADWGKAGNIQYF
TRBV5-1	NA	TRBJ1-2	NA	TGCGCCAGCAGCTTGGATTGGGGCGCCAACTATGGCTACACCTTC	CASSLDWGANYGYTF
TRBV5-6	NA	TRBJ1-4	NA	TGTGCCAGCAGCCAGCCTACCACGGGGGCTGATGAAAAACTGTTTTTT	CASSQPTTGADEKLFF
TRBV3-1	NA	TRBJ2-1	NA	TGTGCCAGCACCCAACGGAATGAGCAGTTCTTC	CASTQRNEQFF